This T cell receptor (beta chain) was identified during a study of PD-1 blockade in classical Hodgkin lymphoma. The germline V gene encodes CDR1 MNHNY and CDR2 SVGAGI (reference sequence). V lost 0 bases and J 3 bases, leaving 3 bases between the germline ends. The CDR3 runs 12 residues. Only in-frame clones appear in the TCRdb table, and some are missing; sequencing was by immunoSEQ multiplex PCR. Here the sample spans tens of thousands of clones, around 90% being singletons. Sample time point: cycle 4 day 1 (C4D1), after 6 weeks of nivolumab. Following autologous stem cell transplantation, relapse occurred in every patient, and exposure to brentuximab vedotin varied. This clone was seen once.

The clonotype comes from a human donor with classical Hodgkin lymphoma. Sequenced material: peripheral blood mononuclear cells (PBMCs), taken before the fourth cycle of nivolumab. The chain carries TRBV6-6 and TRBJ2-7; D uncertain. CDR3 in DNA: TGTGCCAGCAGTTACTCGGACTACGAGCAGTACTTC. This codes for CASSYSDYEQYF.